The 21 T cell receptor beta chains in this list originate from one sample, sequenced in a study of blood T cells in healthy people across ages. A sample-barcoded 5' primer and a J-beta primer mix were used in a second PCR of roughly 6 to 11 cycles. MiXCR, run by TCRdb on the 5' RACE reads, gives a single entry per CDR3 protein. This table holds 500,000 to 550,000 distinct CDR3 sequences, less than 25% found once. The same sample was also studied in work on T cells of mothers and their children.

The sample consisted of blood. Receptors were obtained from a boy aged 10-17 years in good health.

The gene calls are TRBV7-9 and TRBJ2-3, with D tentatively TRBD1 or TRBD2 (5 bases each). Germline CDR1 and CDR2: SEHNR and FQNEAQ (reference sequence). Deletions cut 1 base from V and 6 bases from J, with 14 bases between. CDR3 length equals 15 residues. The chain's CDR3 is CASSLVGTYGDTQYF. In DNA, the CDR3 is TGTGCCAGCAGCTTAGTAGGGACGTACGGGGATACGCAGTATTTT. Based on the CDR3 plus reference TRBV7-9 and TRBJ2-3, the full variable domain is DTGVSQNPRHKITKRGQNVTFRCDPISEHNRLYWYRQTLGQGPEFLTYFQNEAQLEKSRLLSDRFSAERPKGSFSTLEIQRTEQGDSAMYLCASSLVGTYGDTQYFGPGTRLTVL.

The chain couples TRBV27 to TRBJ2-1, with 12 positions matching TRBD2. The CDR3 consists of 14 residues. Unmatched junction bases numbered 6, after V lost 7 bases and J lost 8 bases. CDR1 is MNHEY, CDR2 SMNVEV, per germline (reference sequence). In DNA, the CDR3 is TGTGCCAGCAAGAGACTAGCGGGAGTCCATGAGCAGTTCTTC. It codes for CASKRLAGVHEQFF.

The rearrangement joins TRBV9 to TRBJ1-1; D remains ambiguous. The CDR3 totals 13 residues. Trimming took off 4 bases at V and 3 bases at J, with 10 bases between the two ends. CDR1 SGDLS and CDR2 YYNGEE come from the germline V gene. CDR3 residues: CASSILLDTEAFF. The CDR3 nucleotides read TGTGCCAGCAGCATACTACTCGACACTGAAGCTTTCTTT.

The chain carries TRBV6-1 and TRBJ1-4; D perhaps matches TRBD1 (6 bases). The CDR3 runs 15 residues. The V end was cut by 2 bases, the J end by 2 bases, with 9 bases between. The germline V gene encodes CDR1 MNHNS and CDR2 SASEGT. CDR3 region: CASSEFRGTNEKLFF. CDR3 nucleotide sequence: TGTGCCAGCAGTGAATTCAGGGGCACTAATGAAAAACTGTTTTTT.

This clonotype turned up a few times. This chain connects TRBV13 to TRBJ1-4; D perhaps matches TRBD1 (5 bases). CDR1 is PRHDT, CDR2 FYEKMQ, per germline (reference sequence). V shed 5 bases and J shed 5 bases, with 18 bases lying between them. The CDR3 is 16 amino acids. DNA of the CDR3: TGTGCCAGCAGCCGGGGACGGACCGGGAACAATGAAAAACTGTTTTTT. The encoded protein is CASSRGRTGNNEKLFF.

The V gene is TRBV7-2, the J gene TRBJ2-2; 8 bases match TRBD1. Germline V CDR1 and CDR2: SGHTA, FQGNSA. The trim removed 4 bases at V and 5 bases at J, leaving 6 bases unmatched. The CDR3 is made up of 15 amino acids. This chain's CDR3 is CASSSGQGGTGELFF. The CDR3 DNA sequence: TGTGCCAGCAGCTCTGGACAGGGAGGAACCGGGGAGCTGTTTTTT.

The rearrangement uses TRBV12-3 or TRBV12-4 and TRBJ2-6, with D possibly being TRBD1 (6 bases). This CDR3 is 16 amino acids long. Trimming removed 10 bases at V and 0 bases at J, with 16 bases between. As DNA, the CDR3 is TGTGCCATCACGACAGGATCTTACTCTGGGGCCAACGTCCTGACTTTC. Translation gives CAITTGSYSGANVLTF.

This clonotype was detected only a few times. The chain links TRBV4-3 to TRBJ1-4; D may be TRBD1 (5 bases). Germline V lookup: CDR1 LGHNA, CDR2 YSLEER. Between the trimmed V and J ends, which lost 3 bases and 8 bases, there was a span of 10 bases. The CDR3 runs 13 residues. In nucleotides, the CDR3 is TGCGCCAGCAGCCAGGGACGGGGGGAAAAACTGTTTTTT. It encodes CASSQGRGEKLFF.

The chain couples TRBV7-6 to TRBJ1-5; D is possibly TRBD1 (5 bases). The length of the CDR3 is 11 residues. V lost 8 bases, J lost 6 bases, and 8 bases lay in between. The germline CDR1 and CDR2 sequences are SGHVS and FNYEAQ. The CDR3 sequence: CASGGGQPQHF. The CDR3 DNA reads TGTGCCAGCGGTGGGGGTCAGCCCCAGCATTTT.

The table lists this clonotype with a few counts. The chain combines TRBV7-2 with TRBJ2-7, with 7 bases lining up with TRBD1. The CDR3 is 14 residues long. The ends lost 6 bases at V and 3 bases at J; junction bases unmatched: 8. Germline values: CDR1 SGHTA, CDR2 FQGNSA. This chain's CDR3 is CASSSPGQRYEQYF. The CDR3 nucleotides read TGTGCCAGCAGTTCGCCGGGACAGCGCTACGAGCAGTACTTC.

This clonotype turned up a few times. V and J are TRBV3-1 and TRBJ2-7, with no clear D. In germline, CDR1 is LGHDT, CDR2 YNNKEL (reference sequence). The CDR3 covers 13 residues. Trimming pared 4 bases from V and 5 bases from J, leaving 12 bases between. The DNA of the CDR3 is TGTGCCAGCAGCCCCGGCCCGTGGGACGAGCAGTACTTC. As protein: CASSPGPWDEQYF.

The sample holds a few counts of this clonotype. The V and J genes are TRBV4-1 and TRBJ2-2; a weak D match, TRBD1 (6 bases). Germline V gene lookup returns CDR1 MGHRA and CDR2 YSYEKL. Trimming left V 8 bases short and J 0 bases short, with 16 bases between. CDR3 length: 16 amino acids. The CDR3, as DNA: TGCGCCAGCCGCCGGAGACAGGCCGCGAACACCGGGGAGCTGTTTTTT. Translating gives CASRRRQAANTGELFF.

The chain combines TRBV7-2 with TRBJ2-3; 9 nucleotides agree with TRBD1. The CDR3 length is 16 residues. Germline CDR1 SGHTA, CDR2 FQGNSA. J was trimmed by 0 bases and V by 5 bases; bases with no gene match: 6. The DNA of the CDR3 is TGTGCCAGCAGCGCCCCCGGGACAGGGAGCACAGATACGCAGTATTTT. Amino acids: CASSAPGTGSTDTQYF.

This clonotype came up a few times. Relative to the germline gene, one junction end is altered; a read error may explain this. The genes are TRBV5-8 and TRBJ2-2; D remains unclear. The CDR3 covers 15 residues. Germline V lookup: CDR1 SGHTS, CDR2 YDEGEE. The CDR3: CASSPLRLNAGELFF. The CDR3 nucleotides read TGTGCCAGCAGCCCGCTAAGGCTGAACGCCGGGGAGCTGTTTTTT.

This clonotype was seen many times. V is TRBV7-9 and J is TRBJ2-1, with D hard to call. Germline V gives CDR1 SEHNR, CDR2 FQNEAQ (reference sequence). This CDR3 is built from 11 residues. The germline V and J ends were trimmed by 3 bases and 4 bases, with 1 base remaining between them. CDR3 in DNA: TGTGCCAGCAGCTTTTACAATGAGCAGTTCTTC. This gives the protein CASSFYNEQFF.

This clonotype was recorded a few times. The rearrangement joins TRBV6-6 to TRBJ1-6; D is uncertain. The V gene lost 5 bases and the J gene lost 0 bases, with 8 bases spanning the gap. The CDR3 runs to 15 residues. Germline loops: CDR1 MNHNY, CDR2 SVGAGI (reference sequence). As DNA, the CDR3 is TGTGCCAGCAGTCATTTGGGCTCCTATAATTCACCCCTCCACTTT. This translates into CASSHLGSYNSPLHF.

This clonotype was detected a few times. The CDR3 sequence: CASSMGAGANVLTF. The CDR3, as DNA: TGTGCCAGTAGTATGGGAGCTGGGGCCAACGTCCTGACTTTC. The J gene is TRBJ2-6, the V gene TRBV19; the D gene is possibly TRBD2 (5 bases). Germline-derived CDR1 and CDR2 are LNHDA and SQIVND (reference sequence). Deletions cut 3 bases from V and 2 bases from J, with 5 bases between. This CDR3 comprises 14 residues.

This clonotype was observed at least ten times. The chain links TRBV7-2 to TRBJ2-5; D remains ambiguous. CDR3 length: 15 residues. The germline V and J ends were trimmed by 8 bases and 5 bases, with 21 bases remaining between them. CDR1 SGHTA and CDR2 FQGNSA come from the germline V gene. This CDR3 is CASSHDFPVGETQYF. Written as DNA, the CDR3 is TGTGCCAGCTCCCACGACTTCCCGGTAGGGGAGACCCAGTACTTC.

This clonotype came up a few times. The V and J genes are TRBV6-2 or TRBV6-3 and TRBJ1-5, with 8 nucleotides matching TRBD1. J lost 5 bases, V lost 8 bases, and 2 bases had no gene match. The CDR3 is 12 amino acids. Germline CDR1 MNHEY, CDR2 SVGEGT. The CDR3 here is CASGTGHQPQHF. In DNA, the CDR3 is TGTGCCAGCGGGACAGGACATCAGCCCCAGCATTTT.

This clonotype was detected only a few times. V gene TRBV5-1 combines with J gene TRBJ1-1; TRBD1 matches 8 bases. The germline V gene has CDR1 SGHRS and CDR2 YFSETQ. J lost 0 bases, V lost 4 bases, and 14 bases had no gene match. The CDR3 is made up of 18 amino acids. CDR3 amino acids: CASSPWTGSNGVNTEAFF. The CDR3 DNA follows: TGCGCCAGCAGCCCCTGGACAGGGTCGAATGGGGTGAACACTGAAGCTTTCTTT.

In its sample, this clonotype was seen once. In DNA, the CDR3 is TGCAGTGCTAGAGAGGGTCATTCTGGGCAAGAGACCCAGTACTTC. Amino acid sequence: CSAREGHSGQETQYF. The J gene is TRBJ2-1, the V gene TRBV20-1; D uncertain. The end of the DNA is better explained by TRBJ2-5, so the J call may be wrong. The CDR3 has 15 amino acids. Germline V gene sequence: CDR1 DFQATT, CDR2 SNEGSKA (reference sequence).